This TCR beta chain was captured in a study of beta chain features in type 1 diabetes. Study results and caveats: Type 1 diabetes patients had moderately but significantly shorter TCRB CDR3s in all four CD4+ subsets.

V was pared by 6 bases and J by 15 bases, with 12 bases between. There are 11 residues in the CDR3. The germline gives CDR1 MDHEN, CDR2 SYDVKM. cDNA synthesis used the whole RNA isolate, giving expressed TCRB sequences. The table came from immunoSEQ multiplex PCR; TCRdb's copy has only in-frame clones and leaves some out. The sample includes approximately 600,000 clones, over 10% of them seen just once. A note on this clone: The antigen remains unidentified.

The sequenced sample was naive CD4+ T cells from blood. The TCR sequence derives from a man aged 25-45 years with type 1 diabetes. The chain carries TRBV28 and TRBJ2-6; D uncertain. DNA for the CDR3: TGTGCCAGCAGGCATGGGGTTTACCTGACTTTC. Protein product: CASRHGVYLTF.